The rows below give T cell receptor beta chains drawn from one sample of a study of PD-1 blockade in mismatch repair-deficient tumors. The protocol was immunoSEQ multiplex PCR, while the TCRdb copy is restricted to in-frame clones and leaves out a portion. This sample has tens of thousands of clones; around 88% occur once, and the top ten carry approximately 15%. The material sequenced was peripheral blood, taken 52 weeks after starting pembrolizumab. These receptors came from an adult with mismatch repair-deficient cancer. The CDR3 runs from the conserved cysteine through the conserved F or W. The order of the fields is CDR3 DNA, CDR3 protein, D gene, clone size, J gene, V gene. The D gene is left open where the match is weak. Rows may omit the clone size; those that give it use once, few, many or a size class.

CDR3nt: TGTGCCAGCAGGCTCCACTCGGGACAGGGGAACACTGAAGCTTTCTTT
CDR3aa: CASRLHSGQGNTEAFF
d_gene: TRBD1
abundance: -
j_gene: TRBJ1-1
v_gene: TRBV6-6

CDR3nt: TGTGCCAGTAGTATAAATAACAGGGTTGGCACAGATACGCAGTATTTT
CDR3aa: CASSINNRVGTDTQYF
d_gene: -
abundance: -
j_gene: TRBJ2-3
v_gene: TRBV19

CDR3nt: TGTGCCAGCAGCCCAGACAGGGGGCGCGTGCATGAGCAGTTCTTC
CDR3aa: CASSPDRGRVHEQFF
d_gene: TRBD1
abundance: -
j_gene: TRBJ2-1
v_gene: TRBV5-6

CDR3nt: TGTGCCAGTAGTATGATAGCGGGAACAGAGACCCAGTACTTC
CDR3aa: CASSMIAGTETQYF
d_gene: TRBD2
abundance: -
j_gene: TRBJ2-5
v_gene: TRBV19

CDR3nt: TGCGCCAGCAGCCAAGATGGGACTAGCCGAAGCACAGATACGCAGTATTTT
CDR3aa: CASSQDGTSRSTDTQYF
d_gene: TRBD2
abundance: -
j_gene: TRBJ2-3
v_gene: TRBV4-1

CDR3nt: TGTGCCAGCAGCCAAAACACCCGGGACGGCTACACCTTC
CDR3aa: CASSQNTRDGYTF
d_gene: -
abundance: -
j_gene: TRBJ1-2
v_gene: TRBV7-2

CDR3nt: TGTGCCAGCATTACCAGGAGTCGCTCCTACGAGCAGTACTTC
CDR3aa: CASITRSRSYEQYF
d_gene: -
abundance: -
j_gene: TRBJ2-7
v_gene: TRBV6-1

CDR3nt: TGTGCCAGCAGCCCCCTGGGACTAGCGGTTAAATACGAGCAGTACTTC
CDR3aa: CASSPLGLAVKYEQYF
d_gene: TRBD2
abundance: -
j_gene: TRBJ2-7
v_gene: TRBV4-2

CDR3nt: TGTGCCAGCATGCGGGCGCGGAATACTGAAGCTTTCTTT
CDR3aa: CASMRARNTEAFF
d_gene: -
abundance: -
j_gene: TRBJ1-1
v_gene: TRBV6-5

CDR3nt: TGCGCCAGCAGCTGGGGGACTAGCGGGACTAGCACAGATACGCAGTATTTT
CDR3aa: CASSWGTSGTSTDTQYF
d_gene: TRBD2
abundance: medium-sized
j_gene: TRBJ2-3
v_gene: TRBV5-1

CDR3nt: TGTGCCATCAGTGAGCCCGATTCAGGCCCTCAGAGCGGGAGGGCCGTCTACGAGCAGTACTTC
CDR3aa: CAISEPDSGPQSGRAVYEQYF
d_gene: TRBD2
abundance: -
j_gene: TRBJ2-7
v_gene: TRBV10-3

CDR3nt: TGTGCCAGCAGTTTATCGGGGCAGGGGGCCAAACGATACGAGCAGTACTTC
CDR3aa: CASSLSGQGAKRYEQYF
d_gene: TRBD1
abundance: -
j_gene: TRBJ2-7
v_gene: TRBV27

CDR3nt: TGTGCCATCAGTGAGCCACGGGGCACAGATACGCAGTATTTT
CDR3aa: CAISEPRGTDTQYF
d_gene: -
abundance: -
j_gene: TRBJ2-3
v_gene: TRBV10-3

CDR3nt: TGTGCCAGCAGTACGGCCCCAGCCATGAACACTGAAGCTTTCTTT
CDR3aa: CASSTAPAMNTEAFF
d_gene: -
abundance: -
j_gene: TRBJ1-1
v_gene: TRBV4-2

CDR3nt: TGCAGCGCCCGACTAGAGGGGCATGGGGCCCAGTACTTC
CDR3aa: CSARLEGHGAQYF
d_gene: -
abundance: -
j_gene: TRBJ2-5
v_gene: TRBV29-1

CDR3nt: TGCAGCGTCACAGGGGGCTCTGGAAACACCATATATTTT
CDR3aa: CSVTGGSGNTIYF
d_gene: TRBD1
abundance: -
j_gene: TRBJ1-3
v_gene: TRBV29-1

CDR3nt: TGTGCCAGCAGTTTAGCGGGCCACTCCTACGAGCAGTACTTC
CDR3aa: CASSLAGHSYEQYF
d_gene: -
abundance: -
j_gene: TRBJ2-7
v_gene: TRBV27

CDR3nt: TGTGCCAGCAGCCCATTAAGGGACAGTCTACGGCAGCCCCAGCATTTT
CDR3aa: CASSPLRDSLRQPQHF
d_gene: TRBD1
abundance: -
j_gene: TRBJ1-5
v_gene: TRBV7-8

CDR3nt: TGTGCCAGCATCTTCAATGGGGGGACTCTGGGCAATGAGCAGTTCTTC
CDR3aa: CASIFNGGTLGNEQFF
d_gene: -
abundance: once
j_gene: TRBJ2-1
v_gene: TRBV5-8

CDR3nt: TGTGCCAGCAGCCCGATGGCAGGGCGCACAGATACGCAGTATTTT
CDR3aa: CASSPMAGRTDTQYF
d_gene: -
abundance: -
j_gene: TRBJ2-3
v_gene: TRBV11-2

CDR3nt: TGTGCCAGCAGCTCAGGGACAGGATGGGGGACCCAGTACTTC
CDR3aa: CASSSGTGWGTQYF
d_gene: TRBD1
abundance: once
j_gene: TRBJ2-5
v_gene: TRBV5-4

CDR3nt: TGTGCCACCCGGTCGTCACGCGGAAACTACGAGCAGTACTTC
CDR3aa: CATRSSRGNYEQYF
d_gene: -
abundance: -
j_gene: TRBJ2-7
v_gene: TRBV6-5

CDR3nt: TGCGCCAGCAGCCAAGTAGGAACCGCGAACACCGGGGAGCTGTTTTTT
CDR3aa: CASSQVGTANTGELFF
d_gene: -
abundance: once
j_gene: TRBJ2-2
v_gene: TRBV4-1

CDR3nt: TGCGCCAGCAGCAACCAGCGGGAGCCTGCCGGCGACGAGCAGTACTTC
CDR3aa: CASSNQREPAGDEQYF
d_gene: TRBD2
abundance: -
j_gene: TRBJ2-7
v_gene: TRBV4-1

CDR3nt: TGTGCCAGCAGCGTCGGACTAGAGCAGTATCTTTCCTACGAGCAGTACTTC
CDR3aa: CASSVGLEQYLSYEQYF
d_gene: TRBD2
abundance: -
j_gene: TRBJ2-7
v_gene: TRBV11-1

CDR3nt: TGTGCCAGCACGGTTCCGGGGAAGGCCAATCAGCCCCAGCATTTT
CDR3aa: CASTVPGKANQPQHF
d_gene: -
abundance: -
j_gene: TRBJ1-5
v_gene: TRBV28

CDR3nt: TGTGCCAGCAGCGTAGGGATCGAAGCTAACTATGGCTACACCTTC
CDR3aa: CASSVGIEANYGYTF
d_gene: -
abundance: -
j_gene: TRBJ1-2
v_gene: TRBV9

CDR3nt: TGCGCCAGCAGCCAAAAAACTCAGGGGTTAGCGGACAATGAGCAGTTCTTC
CDR3aa: CASSQKTQGLADNEQFF
d_gene: -
abundance: -
j_gene: TRBJ2-1
v_gene: TRBV4-1

CDR3nt: TGTGCCAGCAGTTTATCGAAGTCGGGCCAGGATGGCTACACCTTC
CDR3aa: CASSLSKSGQDGYTF
d_gene: -
abundance: -
j_gene: TRBJ1-2
v_gene: TRBV27

CDR3nt: TGTGCCAGCAGCTATAGACAGGGACCAGAGACCCAGTACTTC
CDR3aa: CASSYRQGPETQYF
d_gene: TRBD1
abundance: -
j_gene: TRBJ2-5
v_gene: TRBV11-3

CDR3nt: TGTGCCAGTAGTATGGGGACCGCTACCTACGAGCAGTACTTC
CDR3aa: CASSMGTATYEQYF
d_gene: -
abundance: -
j_gene: TRBJ2-7
v_gene: TRBV19

CDR3nt: TGTGCCAGCAGTTTAACCGGCGGGACACAGACCTACGAGCAGTACTTC
CDR3aa: CASSLTGGTQTYEQYF
d_gene: -
abundance: -
j_gene: TRBJ2-7
v_gene: TRBV28

CDR3nt: TGTGCCAGCAGCGTAGGTGGGGGAGCCGTCCAAGAGACCCAGTACTTC
CDR3aa: CASSVGGGAVQETQYF
d_gene: -
abundance: -
j_gene: TRBJ2-5
v_gene: TRBV9

CDR3nt: TGTGCCTGGAGTGTTGCGGGCCTCACAGATACGCAGTATTTT
CDR3aa: CAWSVAGLTDTQYF
d_gene: -
abundance: -
j_gene: TRBJ2-3
v_gene: TRBV30

CDR3nt: TGTGCCAGCAGCTTGGACAGGGCCAGAGAGACCCAGTACTTC
CDR3aa: CASSLDRARETQYF
d_gene: TRBD1
abundance: -
j_gene: TRBJ2-5
v_gene: TRBV11-3

CDR3nt: TGTGCCAGCAGCACCAACCTGGGGGGTCCCAATCAGCCCCAGCATTTT
CDR3aa: CASSTNLGGPNQPQHF
d_gene: -
abundance: -
j_gene: TRBJ1-5
v_gene: TRBV16

CDR3nt: TGTGCCAGCAGTTTCCATACGCTGTCGGCGGGAGGGCCGACAGATACGCAGTATTTT
CDR3aa: CASSFHTLSAGGPTDTQYF
d_gene: TRBD2
abundance: -
j_gene: TRBJ2-3
v_gene: TRBV27

CDR3nt: TGTGCAAGTCGCTTAGGTACAGGGCTGGAGGGCACTGAAGCTTTCTTT
CDR3aa: CASRLGTGLEGTEAFF
d_gene: -
abundance: -
j_gene: TRBJ1-1
v_gene: TRBV12-2

CDR3nt: TGTGCCAGTAGTATGAGACAGCGAAGCACAGATACGCAGTATTTT
CDR3aa: CASSMRQRSTDTQYF
d_gene: -
abundance: medium-sized
j_gene: TRBJ2-3
v_gene: TRBV19

CDR3nt: TGCGCCAGCAGACCCGACAGGGACTATGGCTACACCTTC
CDR3aa: CASRPDRDYGYTF
d_gene: TRBD1
abundance: -
j_gene: TRBJ1-2
v_gene: TRBV10-1

CDR3nt: TGTGCCAGCAGCTTAGTGACAGAGATCTCCTACGAGCAGTACTTC
CDR3aa: CASSLVTEISYEQYF
d_gene: -
abundance: -
j_gene: TRBJ2-7
v_gene: TRBV7-9

CDR3nt: TGTGCCAGCAGCAAAAGGGGACCCCTAAAGGGCACAGATACGCAGTATTTT
CDR3aa: CASSKRGPLKGTDTQYF
d_gene: -
abundance: -
j_gene: TRBJ2-3
v_gene: TRBV21-1

CDR3nt: TGTGCCAGCAGCCCCCGAGTAGATACGCAGTATTTT
CDR3aa: CASSPRVDTQYF
d_gene: -
abundance: -
j_gene: TRBJ2-3
v_gene: TRBV5-8

CDR3nt: TGTGCCAGCAGTGAACTAGCGGGAGGTATCAATGAGCAGTTCTTC
CDR3aa: CASSELAGGINEQFF
d_gene: TRBD2
abundance: once
j_gene: TRBJ2-1
v_gene: TRBV6-1

CDR3nt: TGTGCCAGCTCATACCGGGACAGGTTTCACACTGAAGCTTTCTTT
CDR3aa: CASSYRDRFHTEAFF
d_gene: TRBD1
abundance: -
j_gene: TRBJ1-1
v_gene: TRBV18

CDR3nt: TGTGCCAGCAGTTCCCCTGCGGCCGGGACTATAGCCAAAAACATTCAGTACTTC
CDR3aa: CASSSPAAGTIAKNIQYF
d_gene: TRBD2
abundance: once
j_gene: TRBJ2-4
v_gene: TRBV27

CDR3nt: TGTGCCAGCAGTTACTCTGCATACGGCCACAATGAGCAGTTCTTC
CDR3aa: CASSYSAYGHNEQFF
d_gene: -
abundance: -
j_gene: TRBJ2-1
v_gene: TRBV6-5

CDR3nt: TGTGCCAGCAGCGCCGGCACAGATACGCAGTATTTT
CDR3aa: CASSAGTDTQYF
d_gene: -
abundance: -
j_gene: TRBJ2-3
v_gene: TRBV5-6

CDR3nt: TGTGCCAGCAGCCCTACCGTTTACAGGGGAGGTTTCTACGAGCAGTACTTC
CDR3aa: CASSPTVYRGGFYEQYF
d_gene: -
abundance: -
j_gene: TRBJ2-7
v_gene: TRBV5-6

CDR3nt: TGTGCCATCAGTGAGCGGTGGGAGGGTCGCTGGAACGTCCTGACTTTC
CDR3aa: CAISERWEGRWNVLTF
d_gene: TRBD2
abundance: once
j_gene: TRBJ2-6
v_gene: TRBV10-3

CDR3nt: TGTGCCTGTGGAGGGGGGGGGATAGCAGATACGCAGTATTTT
CDR3aa: CACGGGGIADTQYF
d_gene: -
abundance: -
j_gene: TRBJ2-3
v_gene: TRBV30

CDR3nt: TGCGCCAGCAGCCAAGATGCAGGGTGGAACACTGAAGCTTTCTTT
CDR3aa: CASSQDAGWNTEAFF
d_gene: -
abundance: -
j_gene: TRBJ1-1
v_gene: TRBV4-1